These 8 T cell receptor beta chains were sequenced from one sample in a study of long-term antiretroviral therapy in people with HIV. Sequencing relied on immunoSEQ assay v3.0, run at survey level. Clones were sequenced by immunoSEQ multiplex PCR, and TCRdb holds only the in-frame ones, with some missing. The sample yields 26,000 or so clones, nearly 95% seen once. The input for sequencing was unsorted PBMCs, taken 6.2 years after starting antiretroviral therapy. These receptors all come from a man aged 35 to 55 with HIV.

This clone has more than one count but fewer than ten. This sequence joins TRBV2 and TRBJ1-1; tentative D call: TRBD1 (6 bases). Germline V gene lookup returns CDR1 SNHLY and CDR2 FYNNEI. Trimming removed 6 bases from V and 1 base from J, with 12 bases in between. The CDR3 covers 14 residues. CDR3 sequence reads: CASRPQGWNTEAFF. The CDR3 bases are TGTGCCAGCAGACCACAGGGTTGGAACACTGAAGCTTTCTTT.

The chain carries TRBV30 and TRBJ1-4, with a possible D match to TRBD1 (5 bases). Per germline, CDR1 GTSNPN and CDR2 SVGIG (reference sequence). The CDR3 covers 13 residues. V lost 8 bases and J lost 7, with 17 bases in between. The CDR3 loop is CALSVGGGEKLFF. CDR3 DNA: TGTGCCCTCTCGGTCGGGGGTGGTGAAAAACTGTTTTTT. Using reference TRBV30 and TRBJ1-4 for the parts outside the CDR3, the full variable domain is SQTIHQWPATLVQPVGSPLSLECTVEGTSNPNLYWYRQAAGRGLQLLFYSVGIGQISSEVPQNLSASRPQDRQFILSSKKLLLSDSGFYLCALSVGGGEKLFFGSGTQLSVL.

This chain links TRBV11-2 with TRBJ2-7; 7 bases are a match to TRBD2. V dropped 2 bases and J dropped 2; count of bases not matched to a gene: 6. CDR3 size: 15 residues. Germline V lookup: CDR1 SGHAT, CDR2 FQNNGV. As DNA, the CDR3 is TGTGCCAGCAGCTTACTCCCGGGGGGTGCCTACGAGCAGTACTTC. Protein sequence: CASSLLPGGAYEQYF.

J is TRBJ2-3 and V is TRBV5-6; D is unclear. From germline, CDR1 is SGHDT and CDR2 YYEEEE. Trimming stripped 2 bases from V and 2 bases from J, with 9 bases between. The CDR3 sequence is 14 residues long. Here the CDR3 DNA reads TGTGCCAGCAGCTTTCCGAAACTCACAGATACGCAGTATTTT. This sequence encodes CASSFPKLTDTQYF.

Concerning this clone itself: Other nucleotide sequences from this sample produce the same CDR3. CDR3 sequence reads: CASSLAGGTGANVLTF. CDR3 nucleotide sequence: TGCGCCAGCAGCTTGGCCGGGGGCACTGGGGCCAACGTCCTGACTTTC. V gene TRBV5-1 combines with J gene TRBJ2-6, with D perhaps being TRBD1 or TRBD2 (6 bases each). V was cut by 0 bases and J by 2 bases, with 9 bases left in between. This CDR3 region has 16 residues. From germline, CDR1 is SGHRS and CDR2 YFSETQ.

This clone was observed a single time. The chain employs TRBV11-3 and TRBJ2-3, with 14 nucleotides matching TRBD2. CDR1 and CDR2 from the germline V gene are SGHNT and YENEEA. The V segment lost 4 bases and the J segment 4 bases; nucleotides outside the gene matches: 4. CDR3 size: 16 residues. The CDR3 protein is CASSSGLAGGADTQYF. CDR3 DNA sequence: TGTGCCAGCAGCTCAGGACTAGCGGGAGGAGCAGATACGCAGTATTTT.

The chain employs TRBV14 and TRBJ1-1, with D tentatively TRBD1 (5 bases). Germline V gene sequence: CDR1 SGHDN, CDR2 FVKESK. Trimming took off 0 bases at V and 11 bases at J, with 10 bases between the two ends. The CDR3 runs 12 residues. CDR3 amino acids: CASSQDPGRAFF. The CDR3 DNA sequence: TGTGCCAGCAGCCAAGATCCAGGGCGGGCTTTCTTT.

This clone came up once. The J gene is TRBJ2-3, the V gene TRBV5-1; D is uncertain. The CDR3 is 12 residues long. V was shortened by 5 bases and J by 2 bases, with 6 bases between the two germline ends. Germline V lookup: CDR1 SGHRS, CDR2 YFSETQ. The CDR3 reads CASSWDTDTQYF. CDR3 DNA sequence: TGCGCCAGCAGTTGGGACACAGATACGCAGTATTTT.